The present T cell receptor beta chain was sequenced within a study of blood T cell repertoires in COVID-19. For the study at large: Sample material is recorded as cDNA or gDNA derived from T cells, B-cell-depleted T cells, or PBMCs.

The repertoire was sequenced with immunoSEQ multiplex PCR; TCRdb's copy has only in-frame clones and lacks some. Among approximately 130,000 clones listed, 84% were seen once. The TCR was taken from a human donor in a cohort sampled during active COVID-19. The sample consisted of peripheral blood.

This chain's CDR3 is CSASIRDSTDTQYF. As DNA, the CDR3 is TGCAGTGCTAGTATCAGGGATAGCACAGATACGCAGTATTTT. The chain couples TRBV20-1 to TRBJ2-3, with D possibly matching TRBD1 (5 bases). Trimming pared 3 bases from V and 0 bases from J, leaving 10 bases between. The V gene's germline CDR1 is DFQATT and CDR2 SNEGSKA (reference sequence). The CDR3 spans 14 residues.